A single sample is the source of the 30 T cell receptor beta chains below, sequenced in a study of identical twins. TCRdb redid the calling of the 5' RACE reads with MiXCR, one entry per CDR3 protein. Found here are under 250,000 distinct CDR3 sequences, approximately 8.3% of them singletons; the top ten hold about 2%. These data were also reused for a study on yellow fever vaccine responses in identical twins.

Sequencing was done on a sample of memory (CD45RO+) T cells sorted from blood. The source is a woman younger than 35 in good health.

This chain joins TRBV7-2 and TRBJ1-2, with 8 bases aligning to TRBD1. V lost 3 bases, J lost 1 base, and 4 bases stayed unmatched. CDR3 length: 15 residues. Germline values: CDR1 SGHTA, CDR2 FQGNSA. CDR3 loop: CASSFPGGYNYGYTF. The DNA of the CDR3 is TGTGCCAGCAGCTTCCCAGGGGGCTATAACTATGGCTACACCTTC.

This clonotype showed up just a few times. This rearrangement joins TRBV7-2 to TRBJ2-5; D unresolved. With 0 bases removed from V and 7 bases from J, the gap between germline ends came to 6 bases. The CDR3 has 12 residues. The germline gives CDR1 SGHTA, CDR2 FQGNSA. The CDR3 is CASSLAFGTQYF. DNA for the CDR3: TGTGCCAGCAGCTTAGCCTTCGGGACCCAGTACTTC.

This clonotype has at least ten counts. This chain joins TRBV11-2 and TRBJ1-1, with D hard to call. CDR1 and CDR2 from the germline V gene are SGHAT and FQNNGV. The V gene lost 4 bases and the J gene lost 7 bases, with 4 bases spanning the gap. The CDR3 contains 10 residues. CDR3 nucleotides: TGTGCCAGCAGCTCCAGTGAAGCTTTCTTT. Translated: CASSSSEAFF.

The V gene is TRBV6-2 or TRBV6-3, the J gene TRBJ2-1, with a tentative D call TRBD2 (5 bases). Trimming removed 0 bases from V and 9 bases from J, with 9 bases in between. CDR1 and CDR2 from the germline V gene are MNHEY and SVGEGT. The length of the CDR3 is 13 residues. CDR3: CASSYSKGSEQFF. The CDR3 region has the DNA TGTGCCAGCAGTTACTCTAAAGGGAGTGAGCAGTTCTTC.

This clonotype was observed a handful of times. The chain is built from TRBV5-6 and TRBJ2-2, with D perhaps TRBD2 (6 bases). This CDR3 is built from 16 residues. Looked up from germline, CDR1 is SGHDT and CDR2 is YYEEEE. The V end lost 5 bases, the J end lost 4 bases, and 18 bases lay between the germline ends. DNA of the CDR3: TGTGCCAGCAGGAAAGGAACGGGACTGATCACCGGGGAGCTGTTTTTT. The encoded protein is CASRKGTGLITGELFF.

This clonotype turned up a few times. The chain uses TRBV5-1 and TRBJ1-2, with D perhaps matching TRBD1 (5 bases). This CDR3 is 16 amino acids long. The germline gives CDR1 SGHRS, CDR2 YFSETQ. Trimming removed 1 base from V and 2 bases from J, with 15 bases in between. The CDR3 sequence: CASSLQASGGNYGYTF. The CDR3 DNA reads TGCGCCAGCAGCTTGCAAGCTTCGGGGGGGAACTATGGCTACACCTTC.

This clonotype was seen more than once but under ten times. The J gene is TRBJ2-1, the V gene TRBV2; 7 nucleotides align to TRBD1. The CDR3 has 18 residues. V was pared by 1 base and J by 2 bases, with 11 bases of the junction left unmatched. In germline, CDR1 is SNHLY, CDR2 FYNNEI. CDR3 sequence: CASSEGTGALVPYNEQFF. CDR3 coding DNA: TGTGCCAGCAGTGAAGGGACAGGCGCGTTGGTTCCCTACAATGAGCAGTTCTTC. Full variable domain (remainder filled in from reference TRBV2 and TRBJ2-1): EPEVTQTPSHQVTQMGQEVILRCVPISNHLYFYWYRQILGQKVEFLVSFYNNEISEKSEIFDDQFSVERPDGSNFTLKIRSTKLEDSAMYFCASSEGTGALVPYNEQFFGPGTRLTVL.

The DNA for the CDR3 is TGTGCCAGCAGCCGACAGGCAGCCTACGAGCAGTACTTC. Translation: CASSRQAAYEQYF. The chain has TRBV3-1 and TRBJ2-7; D might be TRBD1 (6 bases). CDR3 size: 13 residues. Between the trimmed V and J ends, which lost 4 bases and 2 bases, there was a span of 9 bases. The germline V gene has CDR1 LGHDT and CDR2 YNNKEL (reference sequence).

The rearrangement joins TRBV18 to TRBJ2-7; no clear D gene. The CDR3 runs to 13 residues. From germline, CDR1 is KGHSH and CDR2 LQKENI. V was trimmed by 2 bases and J by 1 base, leaving 6 bases between them. The CDR3 DNA reads as TGTGCCAGCTCACCAAGGGTATCCTACGAGCAGTACTTC. Residues: CASSPRVSYEQYF.

This clonotype has ten or more counts. The chain couples TRBV12-3 or TRBV12-4 to TRBJ2-3, with TRBD2 identical over 7 bases. The CDR3 has 14 amino acids. V shed 1 base and J 4 bases; nucleotides not matched to a gene: 2. CDR3 nucleotide sequence: TGTGCCAGCAGTTTAGGACTAGCTGCAGATACGCAGTATTTT. Translation: CASSLGLAADTQYF.

This clonotype was counted a few times. The V call is TRBV7-2, the J call TRBJ2-4; no clear D gene. The CDR3 extends over 16 amino acids. The V gene's germline CDR1 is SGHTA and CDR2 FQGNSA. V lost 1 base and J 0 bases, leaving 10 bases between the germline ends. CDR3 DNA sequence: TGTGCCAGCAGCTTAGAGGTGGGGATAGCCAAAAACATTCAGTACTTC. The encoded protein is CASSLEVGIAKNIQYF.

This clonotype was seen many times. The chain recombines TRBV5-4 with TRBJ1-1, with 7 bases that match TRBD1. This CDR3 contains 15 residues. Germline V CDR1 and CDR2: SGHNT, YYREEE (reference sequence). With V trimmed by 4 bases and J by 4 bases, 10 bases remained unmatched. The CDR3 spells CASSIGQVGGTEAFF. The DNA for the CDR3 is TGTGCCAGCAGCATCGGACAGGTGGGGGGCACTGAAGCTTTCTTT.

This clonotype was counted only a few times. The chain carries TRBV2 and TRBJ1-1; D is uncertain. Germline values: CDR1 SNHLY, CDR2 FYNNEI. The CDR3 spans 14 residues. Trimming took 6 bases from V and 1 from J, leaving 12 bases between them. In DNA, the CDR3 is TGTGCCAGCAGAGAACAGCTCTGGAACACTGAAGCTTTCTTT. Encoded protein: CASREQLWNTEAFF.

This clonotype was observed a few times. Germline and junction disagree at one end, which may indicate a read error. CDR3 sequence: CSARRGNDGYTF. CDR3 DNA: TGCAGTGCTAGACGGGGTAACGATGGCTACACCTTC. This chain connects TRBV20-1 to TRBJ1-2; D not certain. This CDR3 contains 12 residues. CDR1 DFQATT and CDR2 SNEGSKA come from the germline V gene (reference sequence).

This clonotype was counted at least ten times. The chain recombines TRBV7-2 with TRBJ2-7, with 12 bases fitting TRBD2. Unmatched junction bases numbered 7, after V lost 3 bases and J lost 4 bases. This CDR3 region has 16 residues. The germline gives CDR1 SGHTA, CDR2 FQGNSA. The CDR3 loop is CASSFLAGGPQYEQYF. The CDR3 DNA reads as TGTGCCAGCAGCTTCCTAGCGGGGGGGCCTCAATACGAGCAGTACTTC.

This chain links TRBV6-5 with TRBJ2-5; D is ambiguous. Trimming took off 0 bases at V and 5 bases at J, with 7 bases between the two ends. The CDR3 has 13 residues. Germline assignment: CDR1 MNHEY and CDR2 SVGAGI. The CDR3: CASSYSRAETQYF. The CDR3 region has the DNA TGTGCCAGCAGTTACTCGAGAGCGGAGACCCAGTACTTC.

The chain couples TRBV20-1 to TRBJ2-3, with D tentatively TRBD2 (6 bases). In germline, CDR1 is DFQATT, CDR2 SNEGSKA (reference sequence). Trimming removed 6 bases at V and 2 bases at J, with 12 bases between. CDR3 size: 13 residues. The CDR3 here is CSAIGGLTDTQYF. The CDR3 DNA follows: TGCAGTGCCATCGGGGGACTCACAGATACGCAGTATTTT.

This clonotype was detected a few times. The V gene is TRBV6-1, the J gene TRBJ2-2, with a possible D match to TRBD2 (6 bases). V was trimmed by 3 bases and J by 7 bases, leaving 9 bases between them. Germline V CDR1 and CDR2: MNHNS, SASEGT. The CDR3 consists of 13 residues. Here the CDR3 DNA reads TGTGCCAGCAGTGAGCGGGATCACGGGGAGCTGTTTTTT. This codes for CASSERDHGELFF.

This clonotype was observed many times. The rearrangement uses TRBV5-1 and TRBJ2-3; D gene unclear. This CDR3 is built from 14 residues. Per germline, CDR1 SGHRS and CDR2 YFSETQ. Trimming stripped 0 bases from V and 1 base from J, with 6 bases between. In DNA, the CDR3 is TGCGCCAGCAGCTTGGGTGGCCGCACAGATACGCAGTATTTT. This gives the protein CASSLGGRTDTQYF. Based on the CDR3 plus reference TRBV5-1 and TRBJ2-3, the full variable domain is KAGVTQTPRYLIKTRGQQVTLSCSPISGHRSVSWYQQTPGQGLQFLFEYFSETQRNKGNFPGRFSGRQFSNSRSEMNVSTLELGDSALYLCASSLGGRTDTQYFGPGTRLTVL.

The chain couples TRBV10-3 to TRBJ2-2; 8 bases fit TRBD1. The V gene end was trimmed by 3 bases and the J gene end by 0 bases; junction bases not matched to a gene: 3. Per the germline V gene, CDR1 is ENHRY and CDR2 is SYGVKD. The length of the CDR3 is 16 residues. The chain's CDR3 is CAISEGTGSNTGELFF. CDR3 nucleotides: TGTGCCATCAGTGAAGGGACAGGATCGAACACCGGGGAGCTGTTTTTT.

This clonotype was recorded at least ten times. The chain joins TRBV7-9 to TRBJ2-6, with D tentatively TRBD1 or TRBD2 (5 bases each). Trimming pared 4 bases from V and 0 bases from J, leaving 10 bases between. Germline loops: CDR1 SEHNR, CDR2 FQNEAQ (reference sequence). The CDR3 contains 16 residues. CDR3: CASSSGRSSGANVLTF. The CDR3 DNA is TGTGCCAGCAGCTCGGGACGGAGCTCTGGGGCCAACGTCCTGACTTTC.

This clonotype was seen a handful of times. This sequence joins TRBV4-3 and TRBJ2-1, with 12 bases lining up with TRBD2. V trimming: 2 bases; J trimming: 8 bases; junction bases outside the gene matches: 16. This CDR3 contains 19 residues. Germline assignment: CDR1 LGHNA and CDR2 YSLEER. In DNA, the CDR3 is TGCGCCAGCAGCCAAAGAACGACGACTAGCGGGAGAGCTGGGGATGAGCAGTTCTTC. This gives the protein CASSQRTTTSGRAGDEQFF.

J is TRBJ1-5 and V is TRBV4-2, with 7 positions matching TRBD1. Germline V lookup: CDR1 LGHNA, CDR2 YNFKEQ. J gave up 4 bases and V 1 base, and 4 bases lay outside the gene matches. The CDR3 has 15 residues. CDR3 sequence reads: CASSQAPGGNQPQHF. For the CDR3, the DNA is TGTGCCAGCAGCCAAGCCCCAGGGGGTAATCAGCCCCAGCATTTT.

The chain is built from TRBV29-1 and TRBJ1-2, with TRBD1 as a possible D gene (5 bases). The CDR3 totals 15 residues. V lost 0 bases to trimming and J lost 5 bases, with 16 bases between them. Per the germline V gene, CDR1 is SQVTM and CDR2 is ANQGSEA. The chain's CDR3 is CSVEDPLKDSYGYTF. In DNA form, the CDR3 reads TGCAGCGTTGAAGACCCATTAAAAGACAGTTATGGCTACACCTTC. Full variable domain (remainder filled in from reference TRBV29-1 and TRBJ1-2): SAVISQKPSRDICQRGTSLTIQCQVDSQVTMMFWYRQQPGQSLTLIATANQGSEATYESGFVIDKFPISRPNLTFSTLTVSNMSPEDSSIYLCSVEDPLKDSYGYTFGSGTRLTVV.

The sample holds many counts of this clonotype. The V and J genes are TRBV5-1 and TRBJ2-5, with a possible D match to TRBD2 (6 bases). Germline V lookup: CDR1 SGHRS, CDR2 YFSETQ. This CDR3 is 16 amino acids long. Trimming shortened V by 0 bases and J by 1 base, and 13 bases separated the two germline ends. The CDR3 region has the DNA TGCGCCAGCAGCTTGGGGGCGGGGAGCTTCCAAGAGACCCAGTACTTC. Amino acid sequence: CASSLGAGSFQETQYF.

In its sample, this clonotype was seen many times. V and J are TRBV11-2 and TRBJ2-3; D unclear. There are 14 residues in the CDR3. Germline V CDR1 and CDR2: SGHAT, FQNNGV. Trimming took 4 bases from V and 5 from J, leaving 13 bases between them. CDR3 residues: CASSSTPLGDTQYF. The DNA for the CDR3 is TGTGCCAGCAGCTCGACCCCTTTGGGAGATACGCAGTATTTT.

This clonotype has a handful of counts. This sequence joins TRBV3-1 and TRBJ1-6; 7 nucleotides line up with TRBD1. Germline V lookup: CDR1 LGHDT, CDR2 YNNKEL (reference sequence). The CDR3 is 18 residues long. The V and J ends lost 0 bases and 9 bases, in that order; junction bases with no gene match: 14. DNA for the CDR3: TGTGCCAGCAGCCAAGATCTGAGGGAGGGACAGTCGTCTTCACCCCTCCACTTT. Translation: CASSQDLREGQSSSPLHF.

The chain combines TRBV7-6 with TRBJ1-2, with 9 bases aligning to TRBD1. This CDR3 spans 15 amino acids. Trimming cost V 5 bases and J 4 bases; bases outside gene matches: 8. Germline assignment: CDR1 SGHVS and CDR2 FNYEAQ. CDR3 protein: CASSQGTGNAYGYTF. The CDR3 DNA reads as TGTGCCAGCAGCCAAGGGACAGGGAATGCCTATGGCTACACCTTC.

This clonotype has at least ten counts. The rearrangement links TRBV5-1 to TRBJ2-6, with a possible D match to TRBD2 (6 bases). The ends were cut back, 1 base at V and 4 bases at J, with 12 bases in the middle. From germline, CDR1 is SGHRS and CDR2 YFSETQ. The length of the CDR3 is 16 residues. CDR3 nucleotides: TGCGCCAGCAGCTTGACCGGGGGAGAGGGGGCCAACGTCCTGACTTTC. It encodes CASSLTGGEGANVLTF.

The CDR3 loop is CASSRGEEGGNEQFF. Written as DNA, the CDR3 is TGTGCCAGCAGTAGGGGGGAAGAGGGAGGGAATGAGCAGTTCTTC. This chain joins TRBV6-1 and TRBJ2-1, with D maybe TRBD2 (7 bases). The germline gives CDR1 MNHNS, CDR2 SASEGT. The CDR3 is 15 amino acids. V lost 5 bases and J 7 bases, leaving 18 bases between the germline ends.